The 28 T cell receptor beta chains listed next were all sequenced from one sample in a study of CD8+ T cells in alopecia areata. Treatment in this sample: oral pan-JAK inhibitor, 5-10 mg twice daily. Sequencing used cDNA as its template, made by extracting RNA and reverse transcribing it. Sequencing was performed with immunoSEQ multiplex PCR; in TCRdb, only in-frame clones are kept and a portion is missing. The table lists some 100,000 clones, approximately 52% of them singletons. This specimen consisted of CD8+ T cells sorted from blood, obtained at week 4, from a patient treated with tofacitinib. These receptors all stem from a human donor with alopecia areata.

V gene TRBV27 combines with J gene TRBJ1-2; TRBD1 aligns across 8 bases. V trimming: 4 bases; J trimming: 8 bases; junction bases outside the gene matches: 9. The germline V gene has CDR1 MNHEY and CDR2 SMNVEV (reference sequence). The CDR3 totals 14 residues. The CDR3 is CASSYGQGLGGYTF. CDR3 DNA: TGTGCCAGCAGTTACGGACAGGGTCTTGGAGGCTACACCTTC.

This clone was observed a handful of times. This chain connects TRBV29-1 to TRBJ1-2; TRBD1 aligns across 8 bases. The CDR3 is 12 amino acids. Germline CDR1 and CDR2: SQVTM and ANQGSEA. Trimming at V came to 5 bases and at J to 8 bases, leaving 7 bases not matched to a gene. The CDR3 here is CSVFGQGFGYTF. The CDR3 DNA reads as TGCAGCGTTTTCGGACAGGGCTTCGGCTACACCTTC.

The chain links TRBV30 to TRBJ2-6; no reliable D call. This CDR3 region has 16 residues. Per the germline V gene, CDR1 is GTSNPN and CDR2 is SVGIG (reference sequence). Trimming shortened V by 1 base and J by 0 bases, and 10 bases separated the two germline ends. CDR3 in amino acids: CAWSDPWGSGANVLTF. CDR3 in DNA: TGTGCCTGGAGTGACCCCTGGGGCTCTGGGGCCAACGTCCTGACTTTC. The full variable domain, completed using reference TRBV30 and TRBJ2-6, is SQTIHQWPATLVQPVGSPLSLECTVEGTSNPNLYWYRQAAGRGLQLLFYSVGIGQISSEVPQNLSASRPQDRQFILSSKKLLLSDSGFYLCAWSDPWGSGANVLTFGAGSRLTVL.

The gene calls are TRBV28 and TRBJ2-6; tentative D call: TRBD2 (6 bases). V lost 8 bases and J 11 bases, leaving 22 bases between the germline ends. From germline, CDR1 is MDHEN and CDR2 SYDVKM. The CDR3 is 15 residues long. The CDR3 nucleotides read TGTGCCAGCCGAATTTCTTGGGACTTCCCTGACGTCCTGACTTTC. This codes for CASRISWDFPDVLTF. Full variable domain (rest looked up from reference TRBV28 and TRBJ2-6): DVKVTQSSRYLVKRTGEKVFLECVQDMDHENMFWYRQDPGLGLRLIYFSYDVKMKEKGDIPEGYSVSREKKERFSLILESASTNQTSMYLCASRISWDFPDVLTFGAGSRLTVL.

As to this clone: In the same sample, other DNA sequences code for this CDR3. The V gene is TRBV27, the J gene TRBJ1-2, with D unresolved. V was pared by 2 bases and J by 5 bases, with 9 bases between. The CDR3 consists of 13 residues. Germline lookup yields CDR1 MNHEY and CDR2 SMNVEV (reference sequence). CDR3 sequence (DNA): TGTGCCAGCAGTTTAACGGGATCGTATGGCTACACCTTC. It translates to CASSLTGSYGYTF.

This sequence joins TRBV30 and TRBJ2-2, with D perhaps matching TRBD2 (5 bases). The CDR3 extends over 14 amino acids. CDR1 is GTSNPN and CDR2 is SVGIG in the germline V gene (reference sequence). Trimming stripped 7 bases from V and 1 base from J, with 13 bases between. CDR3 bases: TGTGCCTTCTCAGGTGGAGGGAACACCGGGGAGCTGTTTTTT. Translating it yields CAFSGGGNTGELFF.

This chain uses TRBV11-2 with TRBJ2-5; D gene uncertain. The CDR3 runs to 12 residues. CDR1 and CDR2 (germline): SGHAT, FQNNGV. V dropped 4 bases and J dropped 5 bases, with 8 bases sitting between them. CDR3 residues: CASSSLMETQYF. CDR3 DNA: TGTGCCAGCAGCTCCCTTATGGAGACCCAGTACTTC.

The V and J genes are TRBV30 and TRBJ2-2; the D gene is possibly TRBD2 (6 bases). The CDR3 contains 11 residues. The germline V gene encodes CDR1 GTSNPN and CDR2 SVGIG (reference sequence). The CDR3 spells CARENTGELFF. The CDR3 nucleotides read TGTGCGCGGGAAAACACCGGGGAGCTGTTTTTT. Based on the CDR3 plus reference TRBV30 and TRBJ2-2, the full variable domain is SQTIHQWPATLVQPVGSPLSLECTVEGTSNPNLYWYRQAAGRGLQLLFYSVGIGQISSEVPQNLSASRPQDRQFILSSKKLLLSDSGFYLCARENTGELFFGEGSRLTVL.

This clone was counted between two and nine times. The chain has TRBV29-1 and TRBJ2-1; TRBD2 is a possible D gene (5 bases). V gave up 4 bases and J gave up 5 bases, with 9 bases separating them. Germline loops: CDR1 SQVTM, CDR2 ANQGSEA. The CDR3 consists of 12 residues. CDR3 loop: CSVVGSNNEQFF. CDR3 in DNA: TGCAGCGTTGTTGGGAGCAACAATGAGCAGTTCTTC.

The chain couples TRBV11-2 to TRBJ2-1; 8 nucleotides agree with TRBD2. J gave up 1 base and V 5 bases, and 4 bases lay outside the gene matches. Germline V gene lookup returns CDR1 SGHAT and CDR2 FQNNGV. The CDR3 sequence is 15 residues long. CDR3 sequence reads: CASSPSGGSYNEQFF. The CDR3 DNA reads as TGTGCCAGCAGCCCGAGCGGGGGATCCTACAATGAGCAGTTCTTC.

This clone was counted a few times. J is TRBJ1-1 and V is TRBV29-1; D is undetermined. Germline loops: CDR1 SQVTM, CDR2 ANQGSEA. The CDR3 loop spans 13 amino acids. The ends were cut back, 2 bases at V and 0 bases at J, with 7 bases in the middle. The CDR3: CSVELGMNTEAFF. The DNA of the CDR3 is TGCAGCGTTGAATTAGGGATGAACACTGAAGCTTTCTTT.

This chain links TRBV5-1 with TRBJ2-7; possibly TRBD1 for D (6 bases). The germline V and J ends were trimmed by 7 bases and 3 bases, with 11 bases remaining between them. CDR1 and CDR2 from the germline V gene are SGHRS and YFSETQ. The CDR3 has 12 residues. The CDR3: CASSGQNYEQYF. The CDR3 region has the DNA TGCGCCAGCTCCGGACAGAACTACGAGCAGTACTTC. The full variable domain, completed using reference TRBV5-1 and TRBJ2-7, is KAGVTQTPRYLIKTRGQQVTLSCSPISGHRSVSWYQQTPGQGLQFLFEYFSETQRNKGNFPGRFSGRQFSNSRSEMNVSTLELGDSALYLCASSGQNYEQYFGPGTRLTVT.

The rearrangement joins TRBV2 to TRBJ1-6; D is unresolved. This CDR3 region has 15 residues. CDR1 and CDR2 from the germline V gene are SNHLY and FYNNEI. V lost 1 base to trimming and J lost 9 bases, with 13 bases between them. CDR3 protein: CASSEGAVMTSPLHF. In nucleotides, the CDR3 is TGTGCCAGCAGTGAAGGGGCAGTGATGACTTCACCCCTCCACTTT. Together with reference TRBV2 and TRBJ1-6, the CDR3 gives the full variable domain: EPEVTQTPSHQVTQMGQEVILRCVPISNHLYFYWYRQILGQKVEFLVSFYNNEISEKSEIFDDQFSVERPDGSNFTLKIRSTKLEDSAMYFCASSEGAVMTSPLHFGNGTRLTVT.

This clone has only a few counts. This chain joins TRBV30 and TRBJ2-7; possibly TRBD1 for D (6 bases). CDR3 length: 13 residues. The V gene's germline CDR1 is GTSNPN and CDR2 SVGIG (reference sequence). V dropped 4 bases and J dropped 4 bases, with 14 bases sitting between them. The CDR3 reads CAWNFGTNYEQYF. Written as DNA, the CDR3 is TGTGCCTGGAACTTCGGGACAAATTACGAGCAGTACTTC.

The chain combines TRBV30 with TRBJ1-5; 7 positions match TRBD1. Germline V gene lookup returns CDR1 GTSNPN and CDR2 SVGIG (reference sequence). The V gene end was trimmed by 0 bases and the J gene end by 1 base; junction bases not matched to a gene: 9. This CDR3 has 17 amino acids. The CDR3 reads CAWSVSGQVLSNQPQHF. DNA of the CDR3: TGTGCCTGGAGTGTTAGCGGACAGGTGTTGAGCAATCAGCCCCAGCATTTT.

This clone turned up a few times. This chain joins TRBV14 and TRBJ2-7; TRBD1 matches at 10 bases. Germline values: CDR1 SGHDN, CDR2 FVKESK. The CDR3 has 18 amino acids. V was pared by 0 bases and J by 3 bases, with 11 bases of the junction left unmatched. CDR3 in amino acids: CASSQDTGPDRGVYEQYF. Here the CDR3 DNA reads TGTGCCAGCAGCCAAGATACGGGTCCGGACAGGGGGGTCTACGAGCAGTACTTC. The entire variable domain, with the rest obtained from reference TRBV14 and TRBJ2-7, is as follows: EAGVTQFPSHSVIEKGQTVTLRCDPISGHDNLYWYRRVMGKEIKFLLHFVKESKQDESGMPNNRFLAERTGGTYSTLKVQPAELEDSGVYFCASSQDTGPDRGVYEQYFGPGTRLTVT.

The V and J genes are TRBV5-1 and TRBJ1-5; no firm D call. Trimming shortened V by 5 bases and J by 6 bases, and 3 bases separated the two germline ends. From germline, CDR1 is SGHRS and CDR2 YFSETQ. This CDR3 region has 10 residues. The CDR3 is CASSGQPQHF. The CDR3 DNA reads as TGCGCCAGCAGTGGTCAGCCCCAGCATTTT.

This clone was observed a handful of times. The rearrangement links TRBV7-9 to TRBJ1-5; D possibly corresponds to TRBD1 (5 bases). The germline CDR1 and CDR2 sequences are SEHNR and FQNEAQ (reference sequence). The V and J ends lost 4 bases and 6 bases respectively, with 22 bases between them. The CDR3 is 17 residues long. CDR3: CASSSSDVLTGGQPQHF. The DNA of the CDR3 is TGTGCCAGCAGCTCGTCGGACGTCTTGACCGGGGGTCAGCCCCAGCATTTT.

The chain employs TRBV30 and TRBJ2-5, with 8 bases that match TRBD1. Trimming removed 2 bases from V and 2 bases from J; junction bases left unmatched: 4. The germline CDR1 and CDR2 sequences are GTSNPN and SVGIG (reference sequence). There are 14 residues in the CDR3. The CDR3 here is CAWSLGQGQETQYF. The CDR3, as DNA: TGTGCCTGGAGTCTAGGACAGGGTCAAGAGACCCAGTACTTC.

The rearrangement links TRBV4-1 to TRBJ2-5; the D is unclear. The CDR3 contains 15 residues. The V gene lost 4 bases and the J gene lost 0 bases, with 12 bases spanning the gap. CDR1 and CDR2 (germline): MGHRA, YSYEKL. As DNA, the CDR3 is TGCGCCAGCAGCCCCATTGGGCCGAACCAAGAGACCCAGTACTTC. Protein sequence: CASSPIGPNQETQYF.

This clone was seen a few times. The CDR3 DNA is TGTGCCAGCAGAACACAAGCCACTTGGGGTGAGCAGTTCTTC. Its translation: CASRTQATWGEQFF. The chain links TRBV28 to TRBJ2-1; no reliable D call. The germline V and J ends were trimmed by 6 bases and 9 bases, with 18 bases remaining between them. The CDR3 is made up of 14 amino acids. The germline CDR1 and CDR2 sequences are MDHEN and SYDVKM.

The rearrangement joins TRBV7-3 to TRBJ2-5; 7 positions match TRBD1. The V and J ends lost 5 bases and 2 bases, in that order; junction bases with no gene match: 5. Germline CDR1 and CDR2: SGHTA and FQGTGA. The CDR3 extends over 14 amino acids. The CDR3: CASSLRDSQETQYF. Here the CDR3 DNA reads TGTGCCAGCAGCCTTCGGGACAGTCAAGAGACCCAGTACTTC. Together with reference TRBV7-3 and TRBJ2-5, the CDR3 gives the full variable domain: GAGVSQTPSNKVTEKGKYVELRCDPISGHTALYWYRQSLGQGPEFLIYFQGTGAADDSGLPNDRFFAVRPEGSVSTLKIQRTERGDSAVYLCASSLRDSQETQYFGPGTRLLVL.

The chain is built from TRBV5-1 and TRBJ2-7, with D maybe TRBD1 (5 bases). Per the germline V gene, CDR1 is SGHRS and CDR2 is YFSETQ. This CDR3 comprises 13 residues. V was shortened by 1 base and J by 6 bases, with 11 bases between the two germline ends. The CDR3 region has the DNA TGCGCCAGCAGCTTGCCAGGGAAGCGCGAGCAGTACTTC. Protein: CASSLPGKREQYF. Filled out from reference TRBV5-1 and TRBJ2-7, the complete variable domain reads KAGVTQTPRYLIKTRGQQVTLSCSPISGHRSVSWYQQTPGQGLQFLFEYFSETQRNKGNFPGRFSGRQFSNSRSEMNVSTLELGDSALYLCASSLPGKREQYFGPGTRLTVT.

The chain is built from TRBV15 and TRBJ2-1, with 9 positions matching TRBD2. The CDR3 length is 13 residues. V trimming: 5 bases; J trimming: 7 bases; junction bases outside the gene matches: 3. CDR1 and CDR2 (germline): LNHNV, YYDKDF (reference sequence). Here the CDR3 DNA reads TGTGCCACCAGCTCCAGCGGGAGGAATGAGCAGTTCTTC. Translation: CATSSSGRNEQFF.

The V and J genes are TRBV7-2 and TRBJ2-1, with D perhaps matching TRBD1 (6 bases). Trimming left V 7 bases short and J 10 bases short, with 20 bases between. Per germline, CDR1 SGHTA and CDR2 FQGNSA. This CDR3 is 14 amino acids long. This CDR3 reads CASKRTGPSGEQFF. In DNA form, the CDR3 reads TGTGCCAGCAAAAGAACAGGGCCGTCGGGCGAGCAGTTCTTC.

In the case of this clone: A junction end diverges from the germline sequence, so it may reflect a read error. V is TRBV30 and J is TRBJ1-1; 8 bases align to TRBD1. The CDR3 extends over 11 amino acids. CDR1 is GTSNPN, CDR2 SVGIG, per germline (reference sequence). The CDR3 DNA reads TGTGCGGAGGGAGGACAGGGTGAAACTTTCTTT. Encoded protein: CAEGGQGETFF.

The genes are TRBV29-1 and TRBJ2-5; possible D gene TRBD2, 5 bases. The CDR3 consists of 15 residues. V lost 6 bases and J 2 bases, leaving 19 bases between the germline ends. Germline CDR1 SQVTM, CDR2 ANQGSEA. In DNA form, the CDR3 reads TGCAGCGTCGCCTCCGGACGGGGTGGGCAAGAGACCCAGTACTTC. Protein sequence: CSVASGRGGQETQYF.

The chain carries TRBV29-1 and TRBJ2-3; D possibly matches TRBD1 or TRBD2 (5 bases each). The CDR3 covers 14 residues. The ends were cut back, 5 bases at V and 6 bases at J, with 18 bases in the middle. The germline V gene encodes CDR1 SQVTM and CDR2 ANQGSEA. CDR3 nucleotide sequence: TGCAGCGTTTCATTCCGGGACCGAGGGGATACGCAGTATTTT. It encodes CSVSFRDRGDTQYF.